These 30 T cell receptor beta chains share one sample of origin, sequenced in a study of spatial heterogeneity in lung cancer. TCRdb re-analysed the 5' RACE reads in MiXCR, keeping a single row per CDR3 protein. The table lists roughly 80,000 distinct CDR3 sequences, over 10% of them singletons. The time point is: sample taken at primary tumor resection. No cells were sorted before sequencing. The whole RNA sequenced was extracted from tumor, nontumor lung or frozen PBMC. The source was PBMCs, collected at surgery. The receptors stem from a male donor with early-stage non-small cell lung cancer.

In this sample, this clonotype turned up many times. The genes are TRBV20-1 and TRBJ1-1, with D tentatively TRBD1 (6 bases). V gave up 3 bases and J gave up 5 bases, with 10 bases separating them. The CDR3 totals 12 residues. CDR1 and CDR2 from the germline V gene are DFQATT and SNEGSKA (reference sequence). CDR3 in amino acids: CSASGQPTEAFF. The CDR3, as DNA: TGCAGTGCTAGCGGACAGCCAACTGAAGCTTTCTTT.

This clonotype was seen at least ten times. The chain employs TRBV5-1 and TRBJ2-1; D possibly corresponds to TRBD1 (6 bases). The V end lost 2 bases, the J end lost 5 bases, and 14 bases lay between the germline ends. CDR3 length: 15 amino acids. Germline V gene sequence: CDR1 SGHRS, CDR2 YFSETQ. The CDR3 region is CASSFFDRDNNEQFF. The CDR3 nucleotides are TGCGCCAGCAGCTTTTTCGATAGGGACAACAATGAGCAGTTCTTC.

Remarks on this clonotype: A much larger clone lies a single base off, so this may be a read error. No conserved phenylalanine or tryptophan is present at the end of the CDR3, so a read error is the likely explanation. The chain is built from TRBV29-1 and TRBJ1-4; tentative D call: TRBD1 (6 bases). CDR1 and CDR2 from the germline V gene are SQVTM and ANQGSEA. This CDR3 has 13 amino acids. Trimming removed 7 bases from V and 3 bases from J, with 12 bases in between. CDR3 nucleotide sequence: TGCAGCGGACAGGACGAGGCTAATGAAAAACTGTTTCTT. Its translation: CSGQDEANEKLFL.

The rearrangement joins TRBV10-3 to TRBJ1-5; 7 bases align to TRBD1. The CDR3 loop spans 15 amino acids. The ends lost 0 bases at V and 4 bases at J; junction bases unmatched: 3. CDR1 is ENHRY, CDR2 SYGVKD, per germline. CDR3 region: CAISESRDSNQPQHF. For the CDR3, the DNA is TGTGCCATCAGTGAGTCCCGGGACAGTAATCAGCCCCAGCATTTT.

This chain links TRBV29-1 with TRBJ1-4, with D possibly TRBD1 on 6 matching bases. The CDR3 has 14 residues. CDR1 is SQVTM and CDR2 is ANQGSEA in the germline V gene. The V gene lost 5 bases and the J gene lost 3 bases, with 13 bases spanning the gap. CDR3 protein: CSVTGRRANEKLFF. DNA for the CDR3: TGCAGCGTTACAGGGCGTAGGGCTAATGAAAAACTGTTTTTT.

Many counts were recorded for this clonotype. This chain links TRBV9 with TRBJ2-7; 10 bases line up with TRBD2. Germline CDR1 reads SGDLS; CDR2 reads YYNGEE. The CDR3 sequence is 15 residues long. Trimming took 4 bases from V and 5 from J; bases not matched to a gene: 9. CDR3 sequence: CASSPRTSGSDEQYF. The CDR3 DNA follows: TGTGCCAGCAGCCCACGGACTAGCGGTTCCGACGAGCAGTACTTC.

This clonotype was detected a few times. This rearrangement joins TRBV7-9 to TRBJ2-2; D uncertain. The CDR3 has 19 residues. Trimming pared 3 bases from V and 3 bases from J, leaving 23 bases between. Per the germline V gene, CDR1 is SEHNR and CDR2 is FQNEAQ (reference sequence). DNA of the CDR3: TGTGCCAGCAGCTTCAATAAACTCCTAGATTCTATTGACACCGGGGAGCTGTTTTTT. Encoded protein: CASSFNKLLDSIDTGELFF.

A remark on this clonotype: This sequence may be a read error, since a much larger clone differs from it by one base. As the CDR3 is not closed by the conserved phenylalanine or tryptophan, this likely results from a read error. V usage is TRBV5-1 and J usage is TRBJ2-7, with 10 bases aligning to TRBD2. V lost 3 bases to trimming and J lost 5 bases; unmatched junction nucleotides: 5. Germline loops: CDR1 SGHRS, CDR2 YFSETQ. The CDR3 spans 14 residues. The CDR3 bases are TGCGCCAGCAGCTCTAGCGGGAGTTACGACGAGCAGTACATC. It encodes CASSSSGSYDEQYI.

This clonotype was counted at least ten times. This chain links TRBV19 with TRBJ1-2, with 10 bases aligning to TRBD1. CDR1 and CDR2 from the germline V gene are LNHDA and SQIVND (reference sequence). Losses at the gene ends were 3 bases for V and 6 bases for J; bases not matched to a gene: 4. The CDR3 extends over 14 amino acids. This CDR3 is CASSIPGQGDGYTF. The CDR3 bases are TGTGCCAGTAGTATCCCCGGACAGGGGGATGGCTACACCTTC.

V gene TRBV7-9 combines with J gene TRBJ2-7; D is uncertain. Germline loops: CDR1 SEHNR, CDR2 FQNEAQ (reference sequence). This CDR3 has 13 residues. Trimming removed 2 bases from V and 0 bases from J, with 5 bases in between. DNA of the CDR3: TGTGCCAGCAGCTTATATGGCTCCTACGAGCAGTACTTC. Encoded protein: CASSLYGSYEQYF.

This clonotype was counted ten times or more. The J gene is TRBJ2-7, the V gene TRBV3-1, with D unresolved. The germline V gene encodes CDR1 LGHDT and CDR2 YNNKEL (reference sequence). This CDR3 has 12 residues. Trimming left V 1 base short and J 4 bases short, with 5 bases between. The CDR3 coding sequence is TGTGCCAGCAGCCAAGGGGTTTACGAGCAGTACTTC. Protein product: CASSQGVYEQYF.

The rearrangement joins TRBV30 to TRBJ2-7; perhaps TRBD2 as D (5 bases). Germline CDR1 reads GTSNPN; CDR2 reads SVGIG (reference sequence). The CDR3 is 13 amino acids. V lost 2 bases, J lost 7 bases, and 15 bases lay in between. The DNA for the CDR3 is TGTGCCTGGAGTCGGGCGGGCTTGGGAGAGCAGTACTTC. Protein product: CAWSRAGLGEQYF.

This chain joins TRBV12-3 or TRBV12-4 and TRBJ1-6; D is possibly TRBD1 (5 bases). This CDR3 comprises 14 residues. With 1 base removed from V and 7 bases from J, the gap between germline ends came to 8 bases. CDR3 in amino acids: CASSLGQSNSPLHF. CDR3 sequence (DNA): TGTGCCAGCAGTTTAGGACAGTCCAATTCACCCCTCCACTTT.

This clonotype was seen a few times. The chain is built from TRBV18 and TRBJ2-5; no clear D gene. Trimming stripped 2 bases from V and 3 bases from J, with 7 bases between. CDR3 length: 13 amino acids. Germline CDR1 is KGHSH and CDR2 is LQKENI. The CDR3 here is CASSPFTEETQYF. The CDR3 nucleotides read TGTGCCAGCTCACCATTCACAGAAGAGACCCAGTACTTC.

The DNA for the CDR3 is TGTGCCAGCAAGAGCGAGTCCTACGAGCAGTACTTC. Protein: CASKSESYEQYF. V gene TRBV2 combines with J gene TRBJ2-7; D remains unclear. The V and J ends lost 7 bases and 1 base respectively, with 8 bases between them. Germline-derived CDR1 and CDR2 are SNHLY and FYNNEI. The CDR3 loop spans 12 amino acids. Looking up the rest from reference TRBV2 and TRBJ2-7 gives the full variable domain: EPEVTQTPSHQVTQMGQEVILRCVPISNHLYFYWYRQILGQKVEFLVSFYNNEISEKSEIFDDQFSVERPDGSNFTLKIRSTKLEDSAMYFCASKSESYEQYFGPGTRLTVT.

The sample holds a few counts of this clonotype. The chain employs TRBV12-5 and TRBJ2-3; D is uncertain. The V end was cut by 4 bases, the J end by 1 base, with 12 bases between. The CDR3 has 15 residues. Germline loops: CDR1 LGHNT, CDR2 FRNRAP. The DNA for the CDR3 is TGTGCTAGTGGTTCTTCGGACCTCGGCACAGATACGCAGTATTTT. Protein sequence: CASGSSDLGTDTQYF.

The table lists this clonotype with a few counts. The chain combines TRBV29-1 with TRBJ2-5, with 7 bases lining up with TRBD2. The CDR3 is made up of 12 amino acids. Germline V gene data show CDR1 as SQVTM and CDR2 as ANQGSEA. Trimming cost V 6 bases and J 5 bases; bases outside gene matches: 6. CDR3 nucleotide sequence: TGCAGCGTAGATTCGGGAGGCGAGACCCAGTACTTC. The encoded protein is CSVDSGGETQYF.

This clonotype occurred a few times. The chain employs TRBV7-9 and TRBJ2-2, with D hard to call. The V end lost 3 bases, the J end lost 7 bases, and 15 bases lay between the germline ends. CDR1 and CDR2 (germline): SEHNR, FQNEAQ (reference sequence). The CDR3 covers 15 residues. DNA for the CDR3: TGTGCCAGCAGCTTCCAGCAAACCACCAACGGGGAGCTGTTTTTT. This sequence encodes CASSFQQTTNGELFF.

This clonotype was counted at least ten times. The chain uses TRBV5-5 and TRBJ1-1; 8 bases are a match to TRBD1. This CDR3 region has 14 residues. Germline V gene data show CDR1 as SGHKS and CDR2 as YYEKEE (reference sequence). V shed 2 bases and J 5 bases; nucleotides not matched to a gene: 5. The CDR3 spells CASSLGQGGTEAFF. In DNA, the CDR3 is TGTGCCAGCAGCTTAGGACAGGGCGGAACTGAAGCTTTCTTT.

The chain has TRBV20-1 and TRBJ2-7, with TRBD2 matching 8 bases. Per the germline V gene, CDR1 is DFQATT and CDR2 is SNEGSKA (reference sequence). The junction had 5 bases not matched to a gene; V was cut back by 0 bases and J by 1 base. The CDR3 contains 15 residues. As DNA, the CDR3 is TGCAGTGCTAGAGATCATACTAGCGGTTCCTACGAGCAGTACTTC. This sequence encodes CSARDHTSGSYEQYF.

The sample holds many counts of this clonotype. J is TRBJ1-1 and V is TRBV10-3, with TRBD1 identical over 8 bases. The junction had 1 base not matched to a gene; V was cut back by 2 bases and J by 5 bases. The V gene's germline CDR1 is ENHRY and CDR2 SYGVKD. The CDR3 is made up of 13 amino acids. CDR3 sequence (DNA): TGTGCCATCAGTGAGCAGGGGGCGACTGAAGCTTTCTTT. It codes for CAISEQGATEAFF.

A remark on this clonotype: Its ends do not fully match the called genes, so a read error is possible. The gene calls are TRBV4-2 and TRBJ2-1, with TRBD1 matching 8 bases. Germline-derived CDR1 and CDR2 are LGHNA and YNFKEQ. The CDR3 contains 16 residues. CDR3 loop: CASSKDPGTGYNEQFF. DNA of the CDR3: TGTGCCAGCAGCAAAGATCCCGGGACAGGCTACAATGAGCAGTTCTTC.

The rearrangement joins TRBV11-2 to TRBJ2-5; D unresolved. The CDR3 spans 15 residues. V dropped 0 bases and J dropped 4 bases, with 12 bases sitting between them. The germline gives CDR1 SGHAT, CDR2 FQNNGV. CDR3 sequence reads: CASSLEQSGGETQYF. CDR3 in DNA: TGTGCCAGCAGCTTAGAGCAGTCTGGCGGAGAGACCCAGTACTTC.

This clonotype was seen a handful of times. The chain has TRBV7-2 and TRBJ2-1; TRBD2 matches at 7 bases. V gave up 3 bases and J gave up 8 bases; unmatched junction bases: 1. Germline V gene lookup returns CDR1 SGHTA and CDR2 FQGNSA. This CDR3 has 12 amino acids. The CDR3 region has the DNA TGTGCCAGCAGCTTGGGGGGGGATGAGCAGTTCTTC. This encodes CASSLGGDEQFF.

This clonotype was detected only a few times. The chain combines TRBV5-1 with TRBJ1-1, with 9 bases identical to TRBD1. This CDR3 is built from 15 residues. The V and J ends lost 7 bases and 7 bases, in that order; junction bases with no gene match: 14. Germline V gene data show CDR1 as SGHRS and CDR2 as YFSETQ. The CDR3 protein is CASGIFSQGASEAFF. The CDR3 DNA reads TGCGCCAGCGGAATTTTCTCACAGGGGGCAAGTGAAGCTTTCTTT.

This clonotype has more than one count but fewer than ten. The V and J genes are TRBV9 and TRBJ2-3; D is perhaps TRBD1 (6 bases). The ends were cut back, 4 bases at V and 2 bases at J, with 11 bases in the middle. From germline, CDR1 is SGDLS and CDR2 YYNGEE. This CDR3 is built from 14 residues. The DNA of the CDR3 is TGTGCCAGCAGCTCAGGACAGCTCACAGATACGCAGTATTTT. This codes for CASSSGQLTDTQYF.

This clonotype came up a few times. The chain combines TRBV7-3 with TRBJ2-5; 7 bases match TRBD2. Germline-derived CDR1 and CDR2 are SGHTA and FQGTGA. This CDR3 has 16 residues. V was pared by 1 base and J by 4 bases, with 9 bases of the junction left unmatched. The chain's CDR3 is CASSLRTSGTSETQYF. The CDR3 coding sequence is TGTGCCAGCAGCTTAAGAACGAGCGGGACCTCAGAGACCCAGTACTTC.

This clonotype has more than one count but fewer than ten. The chain joins TRBV20-1 to TRBJ2-3, with D tentatively TRBD1 or TRBD2 (6 bases each). CDR1 and CDR2 (germline): DFQATT, SNEGSKA (reference sequence). Trimming removed 4 bases at V and 0 bases at J, with 8 bases between. The CDR3 covers 13 residues. The CDR3 loop reads CSAIGGSTDTQYF. The CDR3 nucleotides are TGCAGTGCTATAGGGGGGAGCACAGATACGCAGTATTTT.

This clonotype was detected a few times. This sequence joins TRBV5-1 and TRBJ2-7; D is perhaps TRBD1 or TRBD2 (5 bases each). This CDR3 is built from 13 residues. V was trimmed by 4 bases and J by 3 bases, leaving 11 bases between them. Germline CDR1 SGHRS, CDR2 YFSETQ. CDR3 in DNA: TGCGCCAGCAGCGGGGACGTCAGCTACGAGCAGTACTTC. Translating gives CASSGDVSYEQYF.

This chain connects TRBV19 to TRBJ2-7; 8 bases map to TRBD2. Per the germline V gene, CDR1 is LNHDA and CDR2 is SQIVND (reference sequence). With 6 bases clipped from V and 3 bases from J, the junction kept 4 bases outside the gene matches. This CDR3 is 13 amino acids long. CDR3 in amino acids: CASRGGGRYEQYF. CDR3 bases: TGTGCCAGTAGAGGCGGGGGGCGCTACGAGCAGTACTTC.